A selection of T cell receptor beta chains follows, all from one sample in a study of shared clonotypes between healthy human individuals. TCRdb keeps only in-frame clones here, not all; method: immunoSEQ multiplex PCR. The sample yields hundreds of thousands of clones, around 96% seen once. The sequencing input was naive CD8+ T cells sorted from blood. These receptors were collected from a man aged 25-45 years in good health. Each CDR3 is given without its conserved first and last residue. Fields, in order: CDR3 length, V gene, J gene, clone size, CDR3 protein. For some rows the clone size is stated as once, few or many, or as a class when expanded; others skip it.

13	TRBV18	TRBJ2-3	.	ASSRSSGRTDTQY
15	TRBV4-1	TRBJ2-5	.	ASSQGGLAGLQETQY
14	TRBV27	TRBJ2-7	.	ASTSTILRAAYEQY
13	TRBV7-2	TRBJ2-1	.	ASSLLTGIYNEQF
11	TRBV29-1	TRBJ1-3	.	SVEDLSGNTIY
12	TRBV10-2	TRBJ1-4	.	ASSVQATNEKLF
14	TRBV25-1	TRBJ2-2	.	ASSTLRTGDTGELF
13	TRBV7-9	TRBJ2-7	.	ASSYLSGNPSEQY
14	TRBV6-5	TRBJ2-1	.	ASSYSGTSGRNEQF
10	TRBV29-1	TRBJ1-5	.	SVGGGNQPQH
15	TRBV5-5	TRBJ1-3	.	ASNADILPSSGNTIY
16	TRBV7-9	TRBJ1-4	.	ASSVLRDRGFANEKLF
14	TRBV28	TRBJ2-1	.	ASSPGRLAGDNEQF
14	TRBV14	TRBJ2-7	once	ASSQGPRVDTYEQY
12	TRBV21-1	TRBJ1-5	.	ASSIPHSNQPQH
10	TRBV9	TRBJ2-1	.	ASSVESGRAL
10	TRBV13	TRBJ2-7	.	ASSSQAYEQY
12	TRBV2	TRBJ2-7	.	ASILGGAPYEQY
12	TRBV27	TRBJ2-7	.	ASSLRSPSYEQY
10	TRBV28	TRBJ1-2	once	ASSLEGEGYT
12	TRBV5-1	TRBJ2-7	.	ASSLARGAYEQY
13	TRBV4-1	TRBJ2-7	once	ASSQTRDRSYEQY
14	TRBV4-1	TRBJ1-1	.	ASSQGKRFEGTEAF
12	TRBV16	TRBJ2-7	.	ASSPTTGGYEQY
14	TRBV7-9	TRBJ2-1	.	ASSLTSGYLVDEQF
13	TRBV27	TRBJ2-5	once	ASSMTQDRTETQY
14	TRBV27	TRBJ2-7	.	ASSSPRRKGYYEQY
13	TRBV14	TRBJ1-4	once	ASSQMDSINEKLF
14	TRBV11-3	TRBJ2-2	.	ASSKTGEVPTGELF
14	TRBV5-1	TRBJ2-1	.	ASSLEIAGLYNEQF
14	TRBV11-2	TRBJ2-1	once	ASSYYGTGGINEQF
13	TRBV6-5	TRBJ2-5	.	ASSYPGTTKETQY
12	TRBV6-5	TRBJ1-1	once	ASSYSEMNTEAF
9	TRBV19	TRBJ1-1	.	ATLMNTEAF
14	TRBV30	TRBJ2-1	.	AWCRGPVPHYNEQF
13	TRBV15	TRBJ1-1	.	ATSSQGQGGTEAF
16	TRBV9	TRBJ2-6	.	ASSDRPGTGAGANVLT
11	TRBV6-1	TRBJ2-7	.	ASSEAGGSEQY
11	TRBV10-3	TRBJ2-7	.	AISGQYSDEQY
10	TRBV7-9	TRBJ2-5	.	ASSLTGVDFN
13	TRBV14	TRBJ2-3	.	ASSHTAGGLDTQY
12	TRBV7-9	TRBJ2-7	once	ASSLDGRVYEQY
12	TRBV7-9	TRBJ2-2	.	ASSRTSWTGELF
13	TRBV2	TRBJ2-7	.	ASSTNRDSVYEQY
9	TRBV5-3	TRBJ2-3	.	ARSLADTQY
15	TRBV4-2	TRBJ1-5	.	ASSQGHIGGSNQPQH
12	TRBV28	TRBJ2-7	.	ASSSGTSSYEQY
13	TRBV6-5	TRBJ1-6	.	ASSYTGQGNSPLH
13	TRBV6-6	TRBJ1-3	.	ASSYSIAAGNTIH
14	TRBV7-9	TRBJ1-2	.	ASSLKDTEKLYGYT
13	TRBV7-9	TRBJ1-3	.	ASSSNTVSGNTIY
13	TRBV7-6	TRBJ2-7	.	ASSLGTSGPYEQY
13	TRBV27	TRBJ2-3	once	ASSLLAGGTDTQY
14	TRBV2	TRBJ1-4	.	ASSDPRLDIHEKLF
13	TRBV6-6	TRBJ2-7	.	ASSYRGPDSYEQY
12	TRBV7-8	TRBJ2-7	.	ASSLYRADHEQY